The 17 T cell receptor beta chains presented below share a single source sample, sequenced in a study of cytomegalovirus exposure and HLA in healthy donors. Primers: 60 Vbeta forward and 13 Jbeta reverse. Sequenced by immunoSEQ multiplex PCR; TCRdb stores in-frame clones only, minus some. The sample shows about 150,000 clones, about three quarters of them seen only once. The sequencing sample was made of PBMCs. The receptors come from a man aged 40-49 years in good health and CMV-seropositive.

This sequence joins TRBV7-6 and TRBJ1-1, with 8 nucleotides matching TRBD1. CDR3 length: 15 residues. Germline loops: CDR1 SGHVS, CDR2 FNYEAQ. Losses at the gene ends were 4 bases for V and 4 bases for J; bases not matched to a gene: 8. The CDR3 nucleotides are TGTGCCAGCAGCTCTCTCCAGGGGGCCGGCACTGAAGCTTTCTTT. Protein product: CASSSLQGAGTEAFF.

The rearrangement links TRBV13 to TRBJ2-7; 11 bases align to TRBD2. CDR3 length: 14 amino acids. V trimming: 6 bases; J trimming: 5 bases; junction bases outside the gene matches: 6. Germline V gene lookup returns CDR1 PRHDT and CDR2 FYEKMQ (reference sequence). The CDR3: CASRRLAGSDEQYF. In nucleotides, the CDR3 is TGTGCCAGCAGAAGACTAGCGGGAAGTGACGAGCAGTACTTC.

The rearrangement links TRBV5-1 to TRBJ1-2; 7 bases fit TRBD1. CDR1 SGHRS and CDR2 YFSETQ come from the germline V gene. The CDR3 consists of 13 residues. J lost 4 bases, V lost 3 bases, and 3 bases had no gene match. The CDR3 spells CASSSTGLYGYTF. The CDR3 nucleotides read TGCGCCAGCAGCTCGACAGGGCTCTATGGCTACACCTTC. Using reference TRBV5-1 and TRBJ1-2 for the parts outside the CDR3, the full variable domain is KAGVTQTPRYLIKTRGQQVTLSCSPISGHRSVSWYQQTPGQGLQFLFEYFSETQRNKGNFPGRFSGRQFSNSRSEMNVSTLELGDSALYLCASSSTGLYGYTFGSGTRLTVV.

The chain uses TRBV7-9 and TRBJ2-7; D not resolved. CDR1 SEHNR and CDR2 FQNEAQ come from the germline V gene (reference sequence). This CDR3 contains 13 residues. V lost 4 bases to trimming and J lost 5 bases, with 12 bases between them. In DNA form, the CDR3 reads TGTGCCAGCAGCTCCCCCGACCGGGACGAGCAGTACTTC. Encoded protein: CASSSPDRDEQYF.

The V and J genes are TRBV19 and TRBJ2-4, with D maybe TRBD1 (6 bases). Trimming cost V 7 bases and J 8 bases, with 15 bases left between them. Germline CDR1 is LNHDA and CDR2 is SQIVND (reference sequence). The CDR3 consists of 13 residues. The CDR3 loop reads CASTPGHNDIQYF. The DNA of the CDR3 is TGTGCCAGTACCCCGGGACACAACGACATTCAGTACTTC.

J is TRBJ2-5 and V is TRBV7-8; D is unresolved. Trimming shortened V by 1 base and J by 2 bases, and 8 bases separated the two germline ends. The germline V gene has CDR1 SGHVS and CDR2 FQNEAQ. There are 14 residues in the CDR3. The CDR3 DNA reads TGTGCCAGCAGCTTAGTCCCACAACAAGAGACCCAGTACTTC. As protein: CASSLVPQQETQYF.

The chain uses TRBV7-2 and TRBJ2-5; 10 bases are a match to TRBD2. The last part of the DNA fits TRBJ2-7 better; the J call may be wrong. In germline, CDR1 is SGHTA, CDR2 FQGNSA. This CDR3 comprises 18 residues. CDR3 coding DNA: TGTGCCAGCAGCCTGGGCTTGAGTCGGACTAGCGGTACCTACGAGCAGTACTTC. Protein: CASSLGLSRTSGTYEQYF.

The genes are TRBV7-9 and TRBJ2-5, with 7 bases that match TRBD1. Trimming at V came to 2 bases and at J to 4 bases, leaving 4 bases not matched to a gene. Germline V CDR1 and CDR2: SEHNR, FQNEAQ (reference sequence). This CDR3 spans 14 amino acids. This chain's CDR3 is CASSLRQGGETQYF. The CDR3 coding sequence is TGTGCCAGCAGCTTAAGACAGGGCGGAGAGACCCAGTACTTC. Combining the CDR3 with reference TRBV7-9 and TRBJ2-5 gives the whole variable domain DTGVSQNPRHKITKRGQNVTFRCDPISEHNRLYWYRQTLGQGPEFLTYFQNEAQLEKSRLLSDRFSAERPKGSFSTLEIQRTEQGDSAMYLCASSLRQGGETQYFGPGTRLLVL.

The chain couples TRBV7-2 to TRBJ2-5, with a weak D call TRBD2 (6 bases). CDR1 SGHTA and CDR2 FQGNSA come from the germline V gene. Trimming removed 0 bases at V and 5 bases at J, with 13 bases between. This CDR3 has 15 residues. CDR3 sequence reads: CASSLAGGGRETQYF. The CDR3 DNA reads TGTGCCAGCAGCTTAGCGGGAGGAGGACGGGAGACCCAGTACTTC.

CDR3 bases: TGTGCCAGCAGCTTGAGCGTGGGACAGAGGAACCCCTATGGCTACACCTTC. The encoded protein is CASSLSVGQRNPYGYTF. The chain employs TRBV5-5 and TRBJ1-2; 7 bases align to TRBD1. With V trimmed by 1 base and J by 4 bases, 13 bases remained unmatched. The CDR3 length is 17 residues. Germline CDR1 and CDR2: SGHKS and YYEKEE (reference sequence).

The chain has TRBV5-4 and TRBJ2-3; the D gene is possibly TRBD2 (5 bases). The CDR3 length is 13 residues. Germline-derived CDR1 and CDR2 are SGHNT and YYREEE (reference sequence). Trimming left V 6 bases short and J 5 bases short, with 13 bases between. The chain's CDR3 is CASTSGGRDTQYF. In DNA, the CDR3 is TGTGCCAGCACCTCGGGCGGGCGAGATACGCAGTATTTT.

V usage is TRBV7-2 and J usage is TRBJ2-7; 7 bases are a match to TRBD2. The CDR3 covers 13 residues. Looked up from germline, CDR1 is SGHTA and CDR2 is FQGNSA. J was trimmed by 2 bases and V by 6 bases; bases with no gene match: 4. The CDR3, as DNA: TGTGCCAGCAGTGATAGCGGGCCCTACGAGCAGTACTTC. Its protein is CASSDSGPYEQYF. Based on the CDR3 plus reference TRBV7-2 and TRBJ2-7, the full variable domain is GAGVSQSPSNKVTEKGKDVELRCDPISGHTALYWYRQSLGQGLEFLIYFQGNSAPDKSGLPSDRFSAERTGGSVSTLTIQRTQQEDSAVYLCASSDSGPYEQYFGPGTRLTVT.

V and J are TRBV10-3 and TRBJ1-1; TRBD1 might be the D (5 bases). The CDR3 is made up of 15 amino acids. Trimming took off 3 bases at V and 0 bases at J, with 11 bases between the two ends. Germline CDR1 reads ENHRY; CDR2 reads SYGVKD. For the CDR3, the DNA is TGTGCCATCAGTGACACCCTAGGGGTGAACACTGAAGCTTTCTTT. Translation gives CAISDTLGVNTEAFF.

Details on this clone: The junction departs from the called germline gene at one end, perhaps through a read error. Other DNA sequences in this sample translate to the same CDR3. The gene calls are TRBV5-4 and TRBJ1-2, with TRBD1 matching over 7 bases. The CDR3 covers 13 residues. Germline lookup yields CDR1 SGHNT and CDR2 YYREEE (reference sequence). The CDR3 sequence is CASSSETGSGYTF. In nucleotides, the CDR3 is TGCGCCAGCAGCTCTGAGACAGGGTCGGGCTACACCTTC. Full variable domain (outside the CDR3, taken from reference TRBV5-4 and TRBJ1-2): ETGVTQSPTHLIKTRGQQVTLRCSSQSGHNTVSWYQQALGQGPQFIFQYYREEENGRGNFPPRFSGLQFPNYSSELNVNALELDDSALYLCASSSETGSGYTFGSGTRLTVV.

This clone has a single count. This chain connects TRBV5-5 to TRBJ1-1, with D maybe TRBD1 (5 bases). CDR1 SGHKS and CDR2 YYEKEE come from the germline V gene (reference sequence). The CDR3 covers 12 residues. With 4 bases removed from V and 6 bases from J, the gap between germline ends came to 10 bases. CDR3 protein: CASSNQGAEAFF. DNA of the CDR3: TGTGCCAGCAGCAACCAAGGGGCTGAAGCTTTCTTT.

The V call is TRBV19, the J call TRBJ1-2; 7 bases are a match to TRBD1. The V gene's germline CDR1 is LNHDA and CDR2 SQIVND (reference sequence). Losses at the gene ends were 8 bases for V and 4 bases for J; bases not matched to a gene: 10. The CDR3 totals 14 residues. The CDR3 DNA is TGTGCCAGTCGAAATTGGACAGGAGCCTATGGCTACACCTTC. As protein: CASRNWTGAYGYTF.

The rearrangement uses TRBV9 and TRBJ2-7, with 10 bases that match TRBD2. CDR1 is SGDLS, CDR2 YYNGEE, per germline. CDR3 length equals 14 residues. J was trimmed by 6 bases and V by 0 bases; bases with no gene match: 3. The CDR3 DNA follows: TGTGCCAGCAGCGTAGGGCTAGCGGGAGTCGAGCAGTACTTC. It specifies CASSVGLAGVEQYF.